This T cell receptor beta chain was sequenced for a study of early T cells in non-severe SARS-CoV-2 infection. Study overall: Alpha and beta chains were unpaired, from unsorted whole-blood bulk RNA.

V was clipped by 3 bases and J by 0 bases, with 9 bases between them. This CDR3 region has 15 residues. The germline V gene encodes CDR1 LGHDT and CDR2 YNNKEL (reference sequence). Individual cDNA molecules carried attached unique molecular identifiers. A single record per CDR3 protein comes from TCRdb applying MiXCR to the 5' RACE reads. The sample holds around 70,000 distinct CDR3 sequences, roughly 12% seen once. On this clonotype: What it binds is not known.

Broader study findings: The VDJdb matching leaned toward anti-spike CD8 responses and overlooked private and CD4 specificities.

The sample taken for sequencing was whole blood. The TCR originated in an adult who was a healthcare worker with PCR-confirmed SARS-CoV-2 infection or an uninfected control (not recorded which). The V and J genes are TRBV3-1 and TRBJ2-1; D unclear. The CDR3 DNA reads TGTGCCAGCAGCCATGGAGACCTCTCCTACAATGAGCAGTTCTTC. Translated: CASSHGDLSYNEQFF.